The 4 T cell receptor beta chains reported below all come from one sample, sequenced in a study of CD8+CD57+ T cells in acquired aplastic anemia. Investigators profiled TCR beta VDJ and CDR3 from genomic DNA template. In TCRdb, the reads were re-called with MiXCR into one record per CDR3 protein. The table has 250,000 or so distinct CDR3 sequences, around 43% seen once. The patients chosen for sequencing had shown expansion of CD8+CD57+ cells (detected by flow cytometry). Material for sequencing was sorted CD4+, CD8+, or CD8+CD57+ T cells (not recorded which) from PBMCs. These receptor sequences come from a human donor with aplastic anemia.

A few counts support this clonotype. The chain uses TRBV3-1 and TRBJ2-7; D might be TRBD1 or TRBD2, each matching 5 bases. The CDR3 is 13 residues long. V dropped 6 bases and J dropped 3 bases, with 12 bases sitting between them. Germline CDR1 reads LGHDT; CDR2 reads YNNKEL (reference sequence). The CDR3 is CASSPGPNYEQYF. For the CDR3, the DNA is TGTGCCAGCAGTCCGGGGCCTAACTACGAGCAGTACTTC.

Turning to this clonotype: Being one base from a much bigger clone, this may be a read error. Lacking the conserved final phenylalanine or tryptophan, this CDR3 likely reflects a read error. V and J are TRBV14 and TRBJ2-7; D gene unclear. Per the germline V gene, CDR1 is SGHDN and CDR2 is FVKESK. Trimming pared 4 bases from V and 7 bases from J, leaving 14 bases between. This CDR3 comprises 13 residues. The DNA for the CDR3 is TGTGCCAGCAGCCCCCCCCGTGGCCCGGAGCAGTACCTC. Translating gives CASSPPRGPEQYL.

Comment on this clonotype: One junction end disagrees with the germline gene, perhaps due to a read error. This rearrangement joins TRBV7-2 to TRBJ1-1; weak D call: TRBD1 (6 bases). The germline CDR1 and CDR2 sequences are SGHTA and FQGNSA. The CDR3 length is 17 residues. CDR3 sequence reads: CASSAMISRDTGTETFF. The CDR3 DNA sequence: TGTGCCAGCAGCGCCATGATCAGCCGGGACACAGGCACTGAAACTTTCTTT.

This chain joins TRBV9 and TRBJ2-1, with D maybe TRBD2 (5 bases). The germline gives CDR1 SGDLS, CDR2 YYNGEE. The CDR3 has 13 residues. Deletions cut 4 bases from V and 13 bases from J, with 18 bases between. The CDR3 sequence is CASSPRTEQTQFF. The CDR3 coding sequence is TGTGCCAGCAGCCCCCGGACTGAGCAGACCCAGTTCTTC.